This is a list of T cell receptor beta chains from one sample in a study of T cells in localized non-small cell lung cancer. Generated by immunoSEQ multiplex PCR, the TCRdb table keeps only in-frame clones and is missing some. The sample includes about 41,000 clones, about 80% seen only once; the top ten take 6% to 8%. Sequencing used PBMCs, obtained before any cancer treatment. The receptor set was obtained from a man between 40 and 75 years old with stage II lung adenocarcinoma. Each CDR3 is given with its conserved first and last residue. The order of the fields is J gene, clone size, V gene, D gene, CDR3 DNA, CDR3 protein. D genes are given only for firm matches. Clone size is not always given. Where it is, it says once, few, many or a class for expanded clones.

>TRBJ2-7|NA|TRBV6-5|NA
TGTGCCAGCAGTTACGGGGCATTGACCGGCGAGCAGTACTTC
CASSYGALTGEQYF
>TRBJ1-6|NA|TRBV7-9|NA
TGTGCCAGCAGCTTAGAAGGGGGTAATTCACCCCTCCACTTT
CASSLEGGNSPLHF
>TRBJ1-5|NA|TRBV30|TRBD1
TGTGCCTGGAGTCAGGGGGAGAATAGCAATCAGCCCCAGCATTTT
CAWSQGENSNQPQHF
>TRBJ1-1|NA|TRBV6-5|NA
TGTGCCAGCAGTTACGGGCGGCCACAGGGAGCTTTCTTT
CASSYGRPQGAFF
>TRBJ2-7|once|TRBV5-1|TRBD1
TGCGCCAGCAGCCCGGGGACAGGTTCCTACGAGCAGTACTTC
CASSPGTGSYEQYF
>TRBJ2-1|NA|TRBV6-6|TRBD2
TGTGCCAGGCGGGAGAGTCCCTACAATGGGCAGTTCTTC
CARRESPYNGQFF
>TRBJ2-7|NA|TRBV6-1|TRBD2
TGTGCCAGCAGCTCAAGCGGGAGCCCTAGTAGCGAGCAGTACTTC
CASSSSGSPSSEQYF
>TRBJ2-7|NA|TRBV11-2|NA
TGTGCCAGCAGCTTAGGAACAGGATCCTACGAGCAGTACTTC
CASSLGTGSYEQYF
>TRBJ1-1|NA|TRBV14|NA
TGTGCCAGCAGCCAAGATGGGAGGCGTGGGAAAGGAGCTTTCTTT
CASSQDGRRGKGAFF
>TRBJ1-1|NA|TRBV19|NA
TGTGCCAGTAGTATTGTTCTTGGGGCGGCTGAAGCTTTCTTT
CASSIVLGAAEAFF
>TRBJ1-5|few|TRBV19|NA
TGTGCCAGTAGTATAACATTCCATCAGCCCCAGCATTTT
CASSITFHQPQHF